This TCR beta chain is drawn from a study of cytotoxic CD8 clonotypes in ibrutinib-treated CLL. Study background: On average, each sample had 255,043 productive templates and under 95,000 productive rearrangements. Study conclusions and caveats: Samples were collected at differing times from sustained-remission and progressing patients.

Genomic DNA (roughly 2.2 micrograms) was obtained from cryopreserved PBMCs for construction of TCR beta libraries. In regard to this clone: As yet, its antigen is unknown.

Trimming stripped 5 bases from V and 7 bases from J, with 14 bases between. The CDR3 consists of 14 residues. Germline V CDR1 and CDR2: SGHAT, FQNNGV. Generated by immunoSEQ multiplex PCR, the TCRdb table keeps only in-frame clones and is missing some. The table includes about 15,000 clones, approximately 52% detected once. The gene calls are TRBV11-2 and TRBJ2-2; unclear D gene. This sequence originates from a human donor with chronic lymphocytic leukemia. Source: PBMCs, taken at a roughly 25-month disease-progression time point, from a patient treated with ibrutinib. The CDR3 spells CASSPRRVGGELFF. The CDR3 DNA sequence: TGTGCCAGCAGCCCCCGAAGGGTAGGCGGGGAGCTGTTTTTT.